The sample holds one count of the clone carrying this TCR beta chain. The target antigen is unknown. This record comes from a study of cytomegalovirus exposure and HLA in healthy donors. The study's findings and limits: Most TCR beta V segments were productive about 90% or about 30% of the time in an earlier analysis.

60 Vbeta and 13 Jbeta primers were used in PCR. The protocol was immunoSEQ multiplex PCR, while the TCRdb copy is restricted to in-frame clones and leaves out a portion. Of about 190,000 clones in the sample, roughly 80% were seen once. Trimming took off 0 bases at V and 5 bases at J, with 11 bases between the two ends. This CDR3 has 14 amino acids. Germline lookup yields CDR1 SGHDT and CDR2 YYEEEE. The sequencing input was PBMCs. The V gene is TRBV5-6, the J gene TRBJ1-1; D call uncertain. The origin of this receptor is a woman aged 25 to 39 in good health and CMV-seropositive. In DNA, the CDR3 is TGTGCCAGCAGCTTGGAGGCCGGGGAAACTGAAGCTTTCTTT. Its translation: CASSLEAGETEAFF.